Listed here are 7 T cell receptor beta chains from one sample, sequenced in a study of T cell changes during pregnancy in multiple sclerosis. The table came from immunoSEQ multiplex PCR; TCRdb's copy has only in-frame clones and leaves some out. Here the sample spans tens of thousands of clones, approximately 90% being singletons. This specimen was peripheral blood, taken after pregnancy. Every receptor here comes from a female donor with multiple sclerosis, enrolled in a pregnancy study.

The rearrangement uses TRBV27 and TRBJ2-7, with TRBD2 matching over 13 bases. J lost 4 bases, V lost 5 bases, and 8 bases had no gene match. From germline, CDR1 is MNHEY and CDR2 SMNVEV (reference sequence). This CDR3 spans 16 amino acids. CDR3 sequence reads: CASSRRLAGGIYEQYF. In DNA form, the CDR3 reads TGTGCCAGCAGTCGGAGACTAGCGGGAGGTATTTACGAGCAGTACTTC.

The rearrangement joins TRBV28 to TRBJ1-3, with TRBD1 as a possible D gene (5 bases). The germline CDR1 and CDR2 sequences are MDHEN and SYDVKM. This CDR3 has 17 amino acids. V lost 6 bases to trimming and J lost 4 bases, with 22 bases between them. The CDR3 nucleotides are TGTGCCAGCAGCCCCGCCTCGGAGGGACGAGGAGGAAACACCATATATTTT. It codes for CASSPASEGRGGNTIYF.

The chain joins TRBV27 to TRBJ2-1, with a tentative D call TRBD1 (5 bases). V was cut by 6 bases and J by 4 bases, with 16 bases left in between. The CDR3 spans 15 residues. Per the germline V gene, CDR1 is MNHEY and CDR2 is SMNVEV (reference sequence). Written as DNA, the CDR3 is TGTGCCAGCAGCCCTAACCCGACAGCTTACAATGAGCAGTTCTTC. Its protein product is CASSPNPTAYNEQFF.

The chain combines TRBV4-1 with TRBJ2-1; 9 bases are a match to TRBD2. Losses at the gene ends were 4 bases for V and 4 bases for J; bases not matched to a gene: 5. The germline CDR1 and CDR2 sequences are MGHRA and YSYEKL. The CDR3 runs 15 residues. The CDR3 sequence: CASSPRLAAYNEQFF. The CDR3 region has the DNA TGCGCCAGCAGCCCCCGACTAGCGGCTTACAATGAGCAGTTCTTC.

The genes are TRBV6-1 and TRBJ2-7; D is uncertain. V lost 11 bases and J 3 bases, leaving 8 bases between the germline ends. The germline gives CDR1 MNHNS, CDR2 SASEGT. The CDR3 loop spans 10 amino acids. This CDR3 reads CACGNYEQYF. The CDR3 DNA is TGTGCCTGTGGCAACTACGAGCAGTACTTC.

The gene calls are TRBV19 and TRBJ1-5, with TRBD1 identical over 8 bases. Germline loops: CDR1 LNHDA, CDR2 SQIVND (reference sequence). The CDR3 spans 16 residues. Trimming removed 6 bases from V and 1 base from J; junction bases left unmatched: 8. The CDR3 DNA is TGTGCCAGTAGGTCGGGGACAGGCCGAAGCAATCAGCCCCAGCATTTT. It codes for CASRSGTGRSNQPQHF.

This clone was recorded only once. The chain carries TRBV5-1 and TRBJ2-1; 9 positions agree with TRBD2. This CDR3 region has 14 residues. V was pared by 4 bases and J by 8 bases, with 7 bases of the junction left unmatched. Germline lookup yields CDR1 SGHRS and CDR2 YFSETQ. The CDR3 loop reads CASSPAGGGHEQFF. The CDR3 nucleotides are TGCGCCAGCAGCCCAGCGGGAGGTGGCCATGAGCAGTTCTTC. The full variable domain, its missing parts supplied by reference TRBV5-1 and TRBJ2-1, is KAGVTQTPRYLIKTRGQQVTLSCSPISGHRSVSWYQQTPGQGLQFLFEYFSETQRNKGNFPGRFSGRQFSNSRSEMNVSTLELGDSALYLCASSPAGGGHEQFFGPGTRLTVL.